The clone carrying this T cell receptor beta chain showed up just a few times. Its target is unknown. The data were obtained in a study of CD8+ T cells in alopecia areata. Looking at the study overall: The duration of tofacitinib was 6 to 18 months, with 6 months off drug afterward. Study conclusions and caveats: Scalp clonality decreased significantly with tofacitinib, and so did expanded CD8+ clones among the top 100.

The treatment here: oral pan-JAK inhibitor, 5-10 mg twice daily. Patients with alopecia areata provided lesional scalp punch biopsies as well as peripheral blood. Following extraction, RNA underwent reverse transcription to cDNA, which served as the sequencing template. The data were produced by immunoSEQ multiplex PCR, yet TCRdb's version contains in-frame clones alone and is incomplete. The data contain about 180,000 clones, 51% of them seen just once; the ten biggest clones take up over 9.5%. Germline V CDR1 and CDR2: MGHRA, YSYEKL. CDR3 length equals 14 residues. V was pared by 2 bases and J by 5 bases, with 12 bases between.

The receptor comes from a human donor with alopecia areata. The chain joins TRBV4-1 to TRBJ1-1; D is ambiguous. The sequencing used CD8+ T cells sorted from blood, collected between weeks 51 and 54, from a patient treated with tofacitinib. The CDR3 spells CASSQSGRRTEAFF. The DNA for the CDR3 is TGCGCCAGCAGCCAATCTGGCCGGCGGACTGAAGCTTTCTTT.